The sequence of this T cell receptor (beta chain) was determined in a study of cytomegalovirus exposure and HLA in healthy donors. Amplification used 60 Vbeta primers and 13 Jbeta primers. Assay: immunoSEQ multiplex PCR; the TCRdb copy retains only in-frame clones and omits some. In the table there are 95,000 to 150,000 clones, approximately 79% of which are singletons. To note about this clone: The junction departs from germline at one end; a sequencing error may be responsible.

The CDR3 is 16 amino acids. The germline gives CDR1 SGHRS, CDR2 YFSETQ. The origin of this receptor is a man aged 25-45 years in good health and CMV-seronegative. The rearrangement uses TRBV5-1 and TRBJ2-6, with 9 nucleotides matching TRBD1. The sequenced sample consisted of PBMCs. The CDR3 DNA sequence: TGCGCCAGCAGCAGCTACAGGGGGCCAGGGGCCAACGGCCTGACTTTC. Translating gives CASSSYRGPGANGLTF. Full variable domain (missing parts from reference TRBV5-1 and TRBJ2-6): KAGVTQTPRYLIKTRGQQVTLSCSPISGHRSVSWYQQTPGQGLQFLFEYFSETQRNKGNFPGRFSGRQFSNSRSEMNVSTLELGDSALYLCASSSYRGPGANGLTFGAGSRLTVL.